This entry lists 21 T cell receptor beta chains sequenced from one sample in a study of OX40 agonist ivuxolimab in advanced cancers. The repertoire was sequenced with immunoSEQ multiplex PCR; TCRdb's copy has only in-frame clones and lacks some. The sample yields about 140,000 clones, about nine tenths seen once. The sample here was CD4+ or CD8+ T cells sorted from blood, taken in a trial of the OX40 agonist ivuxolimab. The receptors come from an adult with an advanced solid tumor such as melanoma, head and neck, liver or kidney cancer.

CDR3 nucleotide sequence: TGTGCCAGCAGTTATGGGCTAGCGGGAAGAGATACGCAGTATTTT. It encodes CASSYGLAGRDTQYF. This sequence joins TRBV6-6 and TRBJ2-3; 9 nucleotides line up with TRBD2. The junction had 6 bases not matched to a gene; V was cut back by 3 bases and J by 5 bases. Germline values: CDR1 MNHNY, CDR2 SVGAGI (reference sequence). CDR3 length: 15 residues.

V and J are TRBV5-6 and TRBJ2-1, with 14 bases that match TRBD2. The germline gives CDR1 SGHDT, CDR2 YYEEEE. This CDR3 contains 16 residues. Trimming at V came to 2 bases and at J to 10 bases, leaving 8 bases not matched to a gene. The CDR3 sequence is CASSFQGTSGSLEQFF. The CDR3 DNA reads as TGTGCCAGCAGCTTCCAGGGGACTAGCGGGAGTCTGGAGCAGTTCTTC.

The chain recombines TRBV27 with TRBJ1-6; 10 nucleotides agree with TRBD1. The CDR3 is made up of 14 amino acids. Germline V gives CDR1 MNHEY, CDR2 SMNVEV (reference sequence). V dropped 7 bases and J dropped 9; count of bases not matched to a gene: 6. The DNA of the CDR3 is TGTGCCAGCACCTCTAGGACAGGGGGTTCACCCCTCCACTTT. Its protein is CASTSRTGGSPLHF.

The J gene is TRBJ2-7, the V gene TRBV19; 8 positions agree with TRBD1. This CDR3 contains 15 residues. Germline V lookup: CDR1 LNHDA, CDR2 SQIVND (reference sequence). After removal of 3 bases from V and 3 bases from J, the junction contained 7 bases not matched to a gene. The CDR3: CASSISTGQVYEQYF. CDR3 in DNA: TGTGCCAGTAGTATTTCGACGGGACAGGTCTACGAGCAGTACTTC.

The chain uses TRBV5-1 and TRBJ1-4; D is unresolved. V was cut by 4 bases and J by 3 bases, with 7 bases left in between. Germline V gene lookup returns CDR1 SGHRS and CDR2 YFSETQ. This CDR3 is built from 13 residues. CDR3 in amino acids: CASSGQANEKLFF. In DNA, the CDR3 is TGCGCCAGCAGCGGTCAAGCTAATGAAAAACTGTTTTTT.

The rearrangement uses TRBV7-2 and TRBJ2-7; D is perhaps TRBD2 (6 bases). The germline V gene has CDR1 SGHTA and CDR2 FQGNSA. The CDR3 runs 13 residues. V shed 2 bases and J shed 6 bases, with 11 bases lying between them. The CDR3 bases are TGTGCCAGCAGCTTAACGGGAGTTGGCGAGCAGTACTTC. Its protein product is CASSLTGVGEQYF. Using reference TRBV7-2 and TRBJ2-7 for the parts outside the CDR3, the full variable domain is GAGVSQSPSNKVTEKGKDVELRCDPISGHTALYWYRQSLGQGLEFLIYFQGNSAPDKSGLPSDRFSAERTGGSVSTLTIQRTQQEDSAVYLCASSLTGVGEQYFGPGTRLTVT.

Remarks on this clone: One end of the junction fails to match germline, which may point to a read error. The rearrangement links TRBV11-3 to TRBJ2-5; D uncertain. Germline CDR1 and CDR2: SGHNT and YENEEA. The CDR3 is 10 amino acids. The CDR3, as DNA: TGTGCCAGCAGCCTAGAGACCCAGTACTTC. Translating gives CASSLETQYF.

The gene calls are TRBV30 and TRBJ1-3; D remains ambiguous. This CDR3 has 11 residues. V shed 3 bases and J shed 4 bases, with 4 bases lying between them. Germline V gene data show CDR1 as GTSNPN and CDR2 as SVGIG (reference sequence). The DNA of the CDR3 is TGTGCCTGGAGGCGGGGAAACACCATATATTTT. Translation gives CAWRRGNTIYF.

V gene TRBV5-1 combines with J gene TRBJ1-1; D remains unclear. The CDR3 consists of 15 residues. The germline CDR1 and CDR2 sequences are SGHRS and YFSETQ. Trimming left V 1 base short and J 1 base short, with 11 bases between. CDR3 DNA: TGCGCCAGCAGCTTGACCCCACCTCCGAACACTGAAGCTTTCTTT. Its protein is CASSLTPPPNTEAFF.

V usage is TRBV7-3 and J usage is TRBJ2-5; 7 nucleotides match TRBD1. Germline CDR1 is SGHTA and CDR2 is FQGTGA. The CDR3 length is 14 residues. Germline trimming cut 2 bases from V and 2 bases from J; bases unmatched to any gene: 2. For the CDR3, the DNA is TGTGCCAGCAGCTTACTGGGACAGCAAGAGACCCAGTACTTC. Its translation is CASSLLGQQETQYF.

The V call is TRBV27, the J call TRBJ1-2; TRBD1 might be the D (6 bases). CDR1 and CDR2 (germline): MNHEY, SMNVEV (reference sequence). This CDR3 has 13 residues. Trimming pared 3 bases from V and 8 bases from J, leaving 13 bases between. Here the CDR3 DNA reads TGTGCCAGCAGTTTTTCGGGGGCTTGGGGCTACACCTTC. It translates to CASSFSGAWGYTF.

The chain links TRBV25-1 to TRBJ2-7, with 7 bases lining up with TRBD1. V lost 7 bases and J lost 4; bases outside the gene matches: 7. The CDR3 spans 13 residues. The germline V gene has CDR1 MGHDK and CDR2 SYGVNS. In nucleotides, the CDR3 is TGTGCCAGCACCGGACAGGCGCAGTACGAGCAGTACTTC. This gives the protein CASTGQAQYEQYF.

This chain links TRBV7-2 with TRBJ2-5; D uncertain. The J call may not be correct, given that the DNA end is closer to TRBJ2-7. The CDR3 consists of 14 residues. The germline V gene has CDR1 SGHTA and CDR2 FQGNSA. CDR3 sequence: CASSLEILAYEQYF. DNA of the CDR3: TGTGCCAGCAGCTTAGAGATCCTCGCCTACGAGCAGTACTTC.

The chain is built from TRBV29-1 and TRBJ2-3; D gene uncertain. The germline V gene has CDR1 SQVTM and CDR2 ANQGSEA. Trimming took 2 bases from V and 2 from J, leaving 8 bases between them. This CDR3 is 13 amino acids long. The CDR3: CSVEPASTDTQYF. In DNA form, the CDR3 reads TGCAGCGTTGAACCAGCTTCCACAGATACGCAGTATTTT.

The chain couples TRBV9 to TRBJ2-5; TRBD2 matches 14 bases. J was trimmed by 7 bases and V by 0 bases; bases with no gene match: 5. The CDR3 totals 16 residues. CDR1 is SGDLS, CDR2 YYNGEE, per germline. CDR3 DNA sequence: TGTGCCAGCAGCGTAGAAGGGACTAGCGGGAGAGGGACCCAGTACTTC. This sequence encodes CASSVEGTSGRGTQYF. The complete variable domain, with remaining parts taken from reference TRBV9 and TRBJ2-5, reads DSGVTQTPKHLITATGQRVTLRCSPRSGDLSVYWYQQSLDQGLQFLIQYYNGEERAKGNILERFSAQQFPDLHSELNLSSLELGDSALYFCASSVEGTSGRGTQYFGPGTRLLVL.

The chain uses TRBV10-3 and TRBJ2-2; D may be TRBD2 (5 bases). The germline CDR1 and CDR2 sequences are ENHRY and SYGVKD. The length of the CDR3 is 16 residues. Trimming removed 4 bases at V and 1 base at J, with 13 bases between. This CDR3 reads CAISAMGAQNTGELFF. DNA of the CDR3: TGTGCCATCAGTGCTATGGGAGCCCAGAACACCGGGGAGCTGTTTTTT.

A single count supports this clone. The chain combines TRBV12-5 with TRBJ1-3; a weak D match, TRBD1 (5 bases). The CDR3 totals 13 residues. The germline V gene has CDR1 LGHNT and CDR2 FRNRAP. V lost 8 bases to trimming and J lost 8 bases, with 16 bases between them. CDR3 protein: CASWLPRGDTIYF. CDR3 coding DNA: TGTGCTAGTTGGCTACCTCGAGGGGACACCATATATTTT. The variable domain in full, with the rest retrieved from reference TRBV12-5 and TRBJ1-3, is DARVTQTPRHKVTEMGQEVTMRCQPILGHNTVFWYRQTMMQGLELLAYFRNRAPLDDSGMPKDRFSAEMPDATLATLKIQPSEPRDSAVYFCASWLPRGDTIYFGEGSWLTVV.

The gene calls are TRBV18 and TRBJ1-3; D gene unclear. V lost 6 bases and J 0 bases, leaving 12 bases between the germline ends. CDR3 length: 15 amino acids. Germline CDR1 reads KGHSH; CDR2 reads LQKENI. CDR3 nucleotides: TGTGCCAGCTCCCCCGACCTAATCTCTGGAAACACCATATATTTT. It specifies CASSPDLISGNTIYF.

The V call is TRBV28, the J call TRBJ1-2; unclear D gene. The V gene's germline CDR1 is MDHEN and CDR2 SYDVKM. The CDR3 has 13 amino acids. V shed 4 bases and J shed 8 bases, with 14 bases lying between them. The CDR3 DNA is TGTGCCAGCAGTTCTGGACGCGGTGGAGGCTACACCTTC. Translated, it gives CASSSGRGGGYTF.

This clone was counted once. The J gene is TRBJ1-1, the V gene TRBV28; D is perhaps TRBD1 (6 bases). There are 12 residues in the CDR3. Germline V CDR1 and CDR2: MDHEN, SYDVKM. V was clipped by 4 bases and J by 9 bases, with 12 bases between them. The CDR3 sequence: CASSSHGQKAFF. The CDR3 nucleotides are TGTGCCAGCAGTTCCCATGGACAGAAAGCTTTCTTT.

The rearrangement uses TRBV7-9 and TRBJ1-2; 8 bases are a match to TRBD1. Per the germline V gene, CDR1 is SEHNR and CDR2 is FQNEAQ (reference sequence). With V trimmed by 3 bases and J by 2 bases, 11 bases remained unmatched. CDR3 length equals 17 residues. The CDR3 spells CASSFTPGQGMNYGYTF. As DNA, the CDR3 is TGTGCCAGCAGCTTTACCCCTGGACAGGGTATGAACTATGGCTACACCTTC. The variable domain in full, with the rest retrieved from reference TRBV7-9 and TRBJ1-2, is DTGVSQNPRHKITKRGQNVTFRCDPISEHNRLYWYRQTLGQGPEFLTYFQNEAQLEKSRLLSDRFSAERPKGSFSTLEIQRTEQGDSAMYLCASSFTPGQGMNYGYTFGSGTRLTVV.